This TCR beta chain was recorded in a study of blood T cell repertoires in COVID-19. The overall study: COVID-19 samples from acute and convalescent phases originated in the United States, Italy and Spain.

Germline CDR1 is SGHAT and CDR2 is FQNNGV. The CDR3 length is 12 residues. V gave up 0 bases and J gave up 6 bases, with 3 bases separating them. Study processing details: Scientists estimated how many nucleated cells there were by amplifying reference gene primers. Profiled with immunoSEQ multiplex PCR; TCRdb holds only in-frame clones, not every one. The DNA gave D and trimming, while V, J and clone size come from that table. The data contain about 300,000 clones, roughly nine tenths of them singletons. The Seattle patients joined while their infection was active and were tracked longitudinally afterward.

The sample was peripheral blood. V usage is TRBV11-2 and J usage is TRBJ2-1; no definite D call. The TCR sequence derives from a woman younger than 45 with COVID-19, enrolled during active disease. This CDR3 reads CASSLDSNEQFF. DNA of the CDR3: TGTGCCAGCAGCTTAGACTCCAATGAGCAGTTCTTC.